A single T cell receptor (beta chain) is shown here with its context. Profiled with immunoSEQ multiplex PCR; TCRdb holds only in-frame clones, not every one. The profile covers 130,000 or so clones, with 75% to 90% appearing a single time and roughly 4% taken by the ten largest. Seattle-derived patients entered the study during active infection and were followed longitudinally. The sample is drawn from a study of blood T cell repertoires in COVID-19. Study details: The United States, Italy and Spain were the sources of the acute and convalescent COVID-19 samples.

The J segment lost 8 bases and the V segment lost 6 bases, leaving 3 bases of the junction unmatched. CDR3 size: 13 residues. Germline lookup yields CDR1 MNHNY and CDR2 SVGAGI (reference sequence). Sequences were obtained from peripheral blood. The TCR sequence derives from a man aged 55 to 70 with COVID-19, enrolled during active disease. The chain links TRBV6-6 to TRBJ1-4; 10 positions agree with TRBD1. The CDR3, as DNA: TGTGCCAGCAGCGGACAGGGGGACGAAAAACTGTTTTTT. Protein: CASSGQGDEKLFF.